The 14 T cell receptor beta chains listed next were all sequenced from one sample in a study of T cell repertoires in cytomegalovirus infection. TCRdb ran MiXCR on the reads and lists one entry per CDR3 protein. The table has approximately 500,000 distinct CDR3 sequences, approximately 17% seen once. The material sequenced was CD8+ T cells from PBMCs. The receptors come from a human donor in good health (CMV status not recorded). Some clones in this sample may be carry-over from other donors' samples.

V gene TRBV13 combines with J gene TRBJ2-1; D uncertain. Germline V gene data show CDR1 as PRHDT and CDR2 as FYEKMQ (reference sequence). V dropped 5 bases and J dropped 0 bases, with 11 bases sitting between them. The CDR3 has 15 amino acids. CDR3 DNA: TGTGCCAGCAGCCGCCAACGGAGCTCCTACAATGAGCAGTTCTTC. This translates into CASSRQRSSYNEQFF.

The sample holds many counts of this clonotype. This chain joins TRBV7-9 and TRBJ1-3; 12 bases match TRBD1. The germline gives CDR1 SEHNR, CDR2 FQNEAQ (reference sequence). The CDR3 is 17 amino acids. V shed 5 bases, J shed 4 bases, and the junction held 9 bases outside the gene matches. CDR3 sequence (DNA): TGTGCCAGCAGCCCCCGGGACAGGGGGCTGGGAGGAAACACCATATATTTT. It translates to CASSPRDRGLGGNTIYF. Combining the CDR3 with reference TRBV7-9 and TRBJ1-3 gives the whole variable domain DTGVSQNPRHKITKRGQNVTFRCDPISEHNRLYWYRQTLGQGPEFLTYFQNEAQLEKSRLLSDRFSAERPKGSFSTLEIQRTEQGDSAMYLCASSPRDRGLGGNTIYFGEGSWLTVV.

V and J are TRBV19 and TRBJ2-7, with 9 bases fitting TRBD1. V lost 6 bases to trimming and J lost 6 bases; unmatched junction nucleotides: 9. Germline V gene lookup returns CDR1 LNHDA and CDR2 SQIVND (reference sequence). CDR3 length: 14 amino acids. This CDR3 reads CASSTGTGTLEQYF. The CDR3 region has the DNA TGTGCCAGTAGCACCGGGACAGGGACACTCGAGCAGTACTTC. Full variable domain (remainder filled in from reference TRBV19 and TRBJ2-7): DGGITQSPKYLFRKEGQNVTLSCEQNLNHDAMYWYRQDPGQGLRLIYYSQIVNDFQKGDIAEGYSVSREKKESFPLTVTSAQKNPTAFYLCASSTGTGTLEQYFGPGTRLTVT.

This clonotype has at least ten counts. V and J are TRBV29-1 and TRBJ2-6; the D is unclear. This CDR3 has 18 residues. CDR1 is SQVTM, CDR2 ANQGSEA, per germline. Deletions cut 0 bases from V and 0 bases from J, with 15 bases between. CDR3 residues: CSVEDPNLGRSGANVLTF. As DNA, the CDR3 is TGCAGCGTTGAAGATCCAAACCTAGGCCGCTCTGGGGCCAACGTCCTGACTTTC.

The CDR3 DNA reads as TGTGCCAGCAGTGAATTGGACGGGGGAGTAGATGGCTACACCTTC. Translated: CASSELDGGVDGYTF. The chain has TRBV2 and TRBJ1-2, with D maybe TRBD1 (5 bases). Trimming removed 2 bases from V and 6 bases from J, with 16 bases in between. CDR3 length: 15 residues. CDR1 is SNHLY and CDR2 is FYNNEI in the germline V gene.

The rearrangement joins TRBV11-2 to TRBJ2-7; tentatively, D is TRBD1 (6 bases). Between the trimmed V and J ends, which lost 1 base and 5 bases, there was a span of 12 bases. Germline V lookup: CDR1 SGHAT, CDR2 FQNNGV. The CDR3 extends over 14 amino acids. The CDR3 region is CASSLGNRVHEQYF. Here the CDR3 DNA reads TGTGCCAGCAGCTTAGGGAACAGGGTTCACGAGCAGTACTTC.

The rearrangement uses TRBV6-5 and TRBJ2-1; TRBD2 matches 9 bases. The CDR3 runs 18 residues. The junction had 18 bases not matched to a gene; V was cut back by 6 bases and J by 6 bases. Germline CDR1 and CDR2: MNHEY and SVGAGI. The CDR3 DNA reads TGTGCCAGCAGCCGACTAGCGGATCTGTCCCTTCCTTTCAATGAGCAGTTCTTC. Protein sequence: CASSRLADLSLPFNEQFF.

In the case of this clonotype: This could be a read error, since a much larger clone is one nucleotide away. CDR3 residues: CSVETGQGISEQYF. CDR3 DNA sequence: TGCAGCGTTGAGACGGGACAGGGAATCAGCGAGCAGTACTTC. This sequence joins TRBV29-1 and TRBJ2-7; 9 bases align to TRBD1. The CDR3 consists of 14 residues. V shed 3 bases and J 6 bases; nucleotides not matched to a gene: 9. Germline lookup yields CDR1 SQVTM and CDR2 ANQGSEA.

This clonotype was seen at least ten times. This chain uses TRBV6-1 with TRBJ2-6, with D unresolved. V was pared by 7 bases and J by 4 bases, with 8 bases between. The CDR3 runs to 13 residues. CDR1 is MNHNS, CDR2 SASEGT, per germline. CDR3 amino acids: CASKGQGANVLTF. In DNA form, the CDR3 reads TGTGCCAGCAAGGGTCAGGGGGCCAACGTCCTGACTTTC.

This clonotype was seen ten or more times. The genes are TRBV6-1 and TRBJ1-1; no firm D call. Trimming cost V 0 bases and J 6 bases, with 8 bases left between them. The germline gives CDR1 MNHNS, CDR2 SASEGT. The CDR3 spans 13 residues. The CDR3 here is CASSEAGRAEAFF. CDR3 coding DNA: TGTGCCAGCAGTGAAGCTGGGAGGGCTGAAGCTTTCTTT.

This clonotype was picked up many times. The CDR3 sequence is CASSLGRVRFNSPLHF. As DNA, the CDR3 is TGTGCCAGCAGCTTGGGCAGGGTCAGGTTCAATTCACCCCTCCACTTT. V is TRBV5-6 and J is TRBJ1-6; tentative D call: TRBD1 (5 bases). Trimming shortened V by 0 bases and J by 7 bases, and 14 bases separated the two germline ends. Germline-derived CDR1 and CDR2 are SGHDT and YYEEEE. The CDR3 runs to 16 residues.

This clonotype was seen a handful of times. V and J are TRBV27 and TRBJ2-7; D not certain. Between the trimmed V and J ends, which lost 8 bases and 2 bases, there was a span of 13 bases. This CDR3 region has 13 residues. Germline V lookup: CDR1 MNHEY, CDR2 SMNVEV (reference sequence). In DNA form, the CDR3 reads TGTGCCAGCGGCATAGGAAGCGCCTACGAGCAGTACTTC. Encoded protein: CASGIGSAYEQYF.

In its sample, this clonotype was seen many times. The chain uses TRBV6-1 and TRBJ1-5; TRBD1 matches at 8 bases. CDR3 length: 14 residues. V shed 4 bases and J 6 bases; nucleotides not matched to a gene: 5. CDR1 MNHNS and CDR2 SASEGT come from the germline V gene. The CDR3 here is CASSGTGSVQPQHF. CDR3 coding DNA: TGTGCCAGCAGTGGGACAGGGTCTGTTCAGCCCCAGCATTTT.

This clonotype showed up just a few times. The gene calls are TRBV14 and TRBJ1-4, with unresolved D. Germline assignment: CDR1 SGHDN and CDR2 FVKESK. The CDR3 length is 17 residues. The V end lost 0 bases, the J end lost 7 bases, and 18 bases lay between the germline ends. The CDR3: CASSQEPPGGEGEKLFF. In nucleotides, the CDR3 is TGTGCCAGCAGCCAAGAGCCCCCGGGCGGGGAAGGTGAAAAACTGTTTTTT.